This T cell receptor (beta chain) was obtained from a study of OX40 agonist ivuxolimab in advanced cancers. Per germline, CDR1 KGHSH and CDR2 LQKENI. The V gene lost 3 bases and the J gene lost 4 bases, with 15 bases spanning the gap. This CDR3 region has 16 residues. Using immunoSEQ multiplex PCR, the repertoire was profiled, and TCRdb retains in-frame clones only, with some absent. The sample holds tens of thousands of clones; roughly nine tenths are singletons and the top ten take 4% to 4.5%. The sample here was CD4+ or CD8+ T cells sorted from blood, taken in a trial of the OX40 agonist ivuxolimab. The receptor was isolated from an adult with an advanced solid tumor such as melanoma, head and neck, liver or kidney cancer. The chain is built from TRBV18 and TRBJ1-4, with TRBD1 as a possible D gene (5 bases). The CDR3 reads CASSPILSGSNEKLFF. CDR3 coding DNA: TGTGCCAGCTCACCCATCCTCTCAGGGAGTAATGAAAAACTGTTTTTT.